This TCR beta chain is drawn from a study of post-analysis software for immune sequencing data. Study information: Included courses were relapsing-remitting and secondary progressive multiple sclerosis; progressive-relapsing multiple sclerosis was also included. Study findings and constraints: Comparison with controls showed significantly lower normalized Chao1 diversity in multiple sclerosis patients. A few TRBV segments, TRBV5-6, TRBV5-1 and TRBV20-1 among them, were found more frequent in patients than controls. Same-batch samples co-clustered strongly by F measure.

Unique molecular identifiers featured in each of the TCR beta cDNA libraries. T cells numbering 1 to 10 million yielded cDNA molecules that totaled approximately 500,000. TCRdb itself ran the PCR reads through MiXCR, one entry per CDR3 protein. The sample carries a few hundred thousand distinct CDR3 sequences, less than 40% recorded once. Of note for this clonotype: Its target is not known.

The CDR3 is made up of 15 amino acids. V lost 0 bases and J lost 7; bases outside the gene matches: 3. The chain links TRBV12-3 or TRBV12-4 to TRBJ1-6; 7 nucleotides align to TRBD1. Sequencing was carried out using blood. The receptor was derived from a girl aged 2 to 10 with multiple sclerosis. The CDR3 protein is CASSLADRENSPLHF. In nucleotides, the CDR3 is TGTGCCAGCAGTTTAGCCGACAGGGAGAATTCACCCCTCCACTTT.